The clone carrying this T cell receptor beta chain occurred a few times. Its antigen is not known. Distinct nucleotide sequences in the sample also encode this CDR3. The sequenced template was cDNA made from the entire isolated RNA. The protocol was immunoSEQ multiplex PCR, while the TCRdb copy is restricted to in-frame clones and leaves out a portion. The table has 300,000 to 450,000 clones, around 12% seen once. The data belong to a study of beta chain features in type 1 diabetes. Study outcomes and limitations: When Type 1 diabetes patients were examined, their TCRB CDR3s proved moderately but significantly shorter in all four CD4+ subsets.

There are 15 residues in the CDR3. V was cut by 1 base and J by 4 bases, with 10 bases left in between. Germline lookup yields CDR1 LGHNA and CDR2 YSLEER. The sample taken for sequencing was naive CD4+ T cells from blood. This sequence originates from a woman under 30 with type 1 diabetes. The V gene is TRBV4-3, the J gene TRBJ1-4; D is possibly TRBD1 (5 bases). CDR3 protein: CASSQGDRDNEKLFF. CDR3 sequence (DNA): TGCGCCAGCAGCCAAGGTGACAGAGATAATGAAAAACTGTTTTTT.